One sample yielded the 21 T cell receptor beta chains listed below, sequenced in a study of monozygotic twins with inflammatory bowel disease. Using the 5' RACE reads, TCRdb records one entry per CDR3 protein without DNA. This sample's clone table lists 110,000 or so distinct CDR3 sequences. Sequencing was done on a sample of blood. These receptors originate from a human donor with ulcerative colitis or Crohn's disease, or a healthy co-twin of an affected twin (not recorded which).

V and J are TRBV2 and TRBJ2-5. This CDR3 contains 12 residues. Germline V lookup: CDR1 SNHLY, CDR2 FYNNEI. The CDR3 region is CASSGQEETQYF.

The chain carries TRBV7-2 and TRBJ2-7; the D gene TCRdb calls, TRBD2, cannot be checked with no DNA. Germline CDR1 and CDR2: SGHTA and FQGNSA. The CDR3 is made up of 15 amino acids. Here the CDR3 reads CASSLRTSGSYEQYF.

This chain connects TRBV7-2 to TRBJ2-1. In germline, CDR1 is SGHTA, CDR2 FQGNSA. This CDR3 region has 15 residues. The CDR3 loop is CASSLGPTTYNEQFF.

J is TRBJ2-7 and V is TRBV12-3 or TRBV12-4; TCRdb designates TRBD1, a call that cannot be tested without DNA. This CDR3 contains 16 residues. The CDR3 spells CASRSRHGTILYEQYF.

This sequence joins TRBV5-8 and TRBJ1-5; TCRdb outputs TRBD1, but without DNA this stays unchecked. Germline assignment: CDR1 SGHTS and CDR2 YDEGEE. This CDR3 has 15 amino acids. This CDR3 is CASSFDRDGVQPQHF.

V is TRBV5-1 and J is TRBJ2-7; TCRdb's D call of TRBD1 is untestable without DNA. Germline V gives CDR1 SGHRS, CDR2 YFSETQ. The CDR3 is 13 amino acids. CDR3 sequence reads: CASSLTDNYEQYF.

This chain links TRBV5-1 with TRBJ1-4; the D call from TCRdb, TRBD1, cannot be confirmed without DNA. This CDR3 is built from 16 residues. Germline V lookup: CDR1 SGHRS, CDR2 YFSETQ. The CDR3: CASSLFAAGDNEKLFF.

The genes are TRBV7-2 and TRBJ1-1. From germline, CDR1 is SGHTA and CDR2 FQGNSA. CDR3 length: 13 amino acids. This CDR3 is CASTPPGNTEAFF. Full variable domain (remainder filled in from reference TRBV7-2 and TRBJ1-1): GAGVSQSPSNKVTEKGKDVELRCDPISGHTALYWYRQSLGQGLEFLIYFQGNSAPDKSGLPSDRFSAERTGGSVSTLTIQRTQQEDSAVYLCASTPPGNTEAFFGQGTRLTVV.

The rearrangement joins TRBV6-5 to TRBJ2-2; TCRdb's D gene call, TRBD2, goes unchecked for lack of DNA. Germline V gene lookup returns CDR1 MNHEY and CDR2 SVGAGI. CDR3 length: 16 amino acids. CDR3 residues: CASSSLGGRAPGELFF.

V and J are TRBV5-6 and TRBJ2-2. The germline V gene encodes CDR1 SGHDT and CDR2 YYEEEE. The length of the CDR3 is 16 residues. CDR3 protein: CASSSPGTENTGELFF.

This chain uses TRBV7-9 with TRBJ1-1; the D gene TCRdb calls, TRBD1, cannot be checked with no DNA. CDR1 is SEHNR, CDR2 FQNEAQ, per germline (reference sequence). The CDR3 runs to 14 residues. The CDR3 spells CASSYSGGNTEAFF. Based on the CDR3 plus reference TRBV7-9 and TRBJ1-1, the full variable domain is DTGVSQNPRHKITKRGQNVTFRCDPISEHNRLYWYRQTLGQGPEFLTYFQNEAQLEKSRLLSDRFSAERPKGSFSTLEIQRTEQGDSAMYLCASSYSGGNTEAFFGQGTRLTVV.

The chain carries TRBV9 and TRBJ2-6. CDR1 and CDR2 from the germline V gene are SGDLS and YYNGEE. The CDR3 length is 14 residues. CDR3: CASSVESGANVLTF.

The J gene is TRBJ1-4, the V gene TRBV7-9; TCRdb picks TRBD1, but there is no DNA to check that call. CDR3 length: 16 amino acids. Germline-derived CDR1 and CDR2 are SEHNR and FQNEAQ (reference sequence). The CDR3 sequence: CASSLGTGTGGGKLFF.

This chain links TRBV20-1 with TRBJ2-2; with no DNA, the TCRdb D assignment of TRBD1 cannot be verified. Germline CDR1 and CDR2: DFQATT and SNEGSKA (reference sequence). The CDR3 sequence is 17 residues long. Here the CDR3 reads CSARDRVRGANTGELFF.

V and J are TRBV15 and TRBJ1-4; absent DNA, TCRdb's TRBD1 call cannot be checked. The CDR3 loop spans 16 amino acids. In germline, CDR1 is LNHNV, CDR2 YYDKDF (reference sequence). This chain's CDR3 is CATSRGLQGSFEKLFF.

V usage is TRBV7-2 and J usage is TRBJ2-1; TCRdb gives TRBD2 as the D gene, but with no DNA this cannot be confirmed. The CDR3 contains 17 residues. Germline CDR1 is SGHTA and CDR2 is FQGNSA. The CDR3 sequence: CASSPQGGSGGYNEQFF. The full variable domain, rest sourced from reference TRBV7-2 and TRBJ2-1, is GAGVSQSPSNKVTEKGKDVELRCDPISGHTALYWYRQSLGQGLEFLIYFQGNSAPDKSGLPSDRFSAERTGGSVSTLTIQRTQQEDSAVYLCASSPQGGSGGYNEQFFGPGTRLTVL.

The CDR3 spells CSARDTTGVTYNEQFF. V gene TRBV20-1 combines with J gene TRBJ2-1; absent DNA, TCRdb's TRBD1 call cannot be checked. Germline CDR1 is DFQATT and CDR2 is SNEGSKA (reference sequence). The CDR3 has 16 amino acids.

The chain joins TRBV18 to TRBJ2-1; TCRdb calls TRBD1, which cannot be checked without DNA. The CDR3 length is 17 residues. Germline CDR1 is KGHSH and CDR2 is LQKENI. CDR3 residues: CASSPLLGGFGYNEQFF.

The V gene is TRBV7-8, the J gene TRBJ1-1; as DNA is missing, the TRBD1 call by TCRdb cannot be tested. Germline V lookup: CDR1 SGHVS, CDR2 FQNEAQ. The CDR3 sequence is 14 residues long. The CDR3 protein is CASSFQQGATEAFF.

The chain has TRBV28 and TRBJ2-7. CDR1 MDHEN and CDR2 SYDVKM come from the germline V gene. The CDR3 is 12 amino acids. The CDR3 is CASSLLFYEQYF.

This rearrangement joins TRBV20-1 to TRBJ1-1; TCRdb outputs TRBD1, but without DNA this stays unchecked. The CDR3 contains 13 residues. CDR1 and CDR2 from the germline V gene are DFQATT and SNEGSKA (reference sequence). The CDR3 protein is CSARRGQDTEAFF.